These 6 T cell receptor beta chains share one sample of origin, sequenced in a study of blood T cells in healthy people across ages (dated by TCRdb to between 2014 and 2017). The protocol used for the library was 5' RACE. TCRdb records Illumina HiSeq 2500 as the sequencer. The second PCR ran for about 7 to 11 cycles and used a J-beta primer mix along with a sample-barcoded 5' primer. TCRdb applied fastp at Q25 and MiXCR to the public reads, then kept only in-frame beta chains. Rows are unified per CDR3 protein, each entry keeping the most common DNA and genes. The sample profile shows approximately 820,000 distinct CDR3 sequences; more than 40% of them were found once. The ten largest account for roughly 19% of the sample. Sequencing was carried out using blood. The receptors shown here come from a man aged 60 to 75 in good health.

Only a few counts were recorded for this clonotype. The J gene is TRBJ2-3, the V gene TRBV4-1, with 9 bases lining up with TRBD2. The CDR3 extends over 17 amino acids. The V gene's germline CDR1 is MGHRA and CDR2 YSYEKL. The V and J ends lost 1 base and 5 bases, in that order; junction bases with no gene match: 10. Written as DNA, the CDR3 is TGCGCCAGCAGCCAAGGGACTAGCGTCAAACGGGTAGATACGCAGTATTTT. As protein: CASSQGTSVKRVDTQYF.

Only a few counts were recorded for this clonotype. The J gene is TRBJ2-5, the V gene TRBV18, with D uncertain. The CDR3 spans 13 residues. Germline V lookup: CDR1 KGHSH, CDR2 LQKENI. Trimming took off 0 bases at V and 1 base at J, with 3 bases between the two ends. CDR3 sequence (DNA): TGTGCCAGCTCACCACCATCCCAAGAGACCCAGTACTTC. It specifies CASSPPSQETQYF.

This chain's CDR3 is CSVEDRGRGRANYGYTF. The CDR3 coding sequence is TGCAGCGTTGAAGACCGTGGTAGGGGGCGAGCTAACTATGGCTACACCTTC. This chain uses TRBV29-1 with TRBJ1-2, with 7 bases fitting TRBD1. This CDR3 has 17 residues. Trimming cost V 0 bases and J 0 bases; bases outside gene matches: 10. Per germline, CDR1 SQVTM and CDR2 ANQGSEA.

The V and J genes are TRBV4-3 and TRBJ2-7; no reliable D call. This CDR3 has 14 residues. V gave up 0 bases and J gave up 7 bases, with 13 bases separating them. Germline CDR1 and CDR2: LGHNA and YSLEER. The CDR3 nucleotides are TGCGCCAGCAGCCAAGATGATTCCGGCCGTGAGCAGTACTTC. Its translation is CASSQDDSGREQYF.

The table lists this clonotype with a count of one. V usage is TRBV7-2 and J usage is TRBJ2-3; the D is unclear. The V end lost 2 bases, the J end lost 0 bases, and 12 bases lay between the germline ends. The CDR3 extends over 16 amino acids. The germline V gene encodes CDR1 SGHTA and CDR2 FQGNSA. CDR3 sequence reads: CASSLFGSTSTDTQYF. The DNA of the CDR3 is TGTGCCAGCAGCTTATTTGGCAGCACTAGCACAGATACGCAGTATTTT.

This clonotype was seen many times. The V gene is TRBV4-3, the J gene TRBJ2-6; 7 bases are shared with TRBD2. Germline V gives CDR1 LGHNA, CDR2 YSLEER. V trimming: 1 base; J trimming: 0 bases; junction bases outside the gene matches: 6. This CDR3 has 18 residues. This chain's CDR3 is CASSQARTSFSGANVLTF. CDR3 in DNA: TGCGCCAGCAGCCAAGCCAGGACTAGTTTCTCTGGGGCCAACGTCCTGACTTTC.